This T cell receptor beta chain is drawn from a study of circulating and synovial CD4+ cells in juvenile arthritis (dated by TCRdb to the mid-2010s). With respect to the entire study: Within each patient, the study compared the TCRbeta CDR3 repertoires of three groups: circulating HLA-DR+ CD4 T cells, bulk blood CD4 T cells, and synovial CD4 T cells. The goal of repertoire sequencing was to confirm that a circulating synovial-like CD4 T cell subset was enriched in synovial clonotypes.

Library preparation employed the immunoSEQ multiplex PCR assay. TCRbeta CDR3 sequencing was carried out by an external provider as a commercial service. In the source study's methods: The analyses used productive nucleotide sequences together with amino acid sequences obtained by in silico translation. Diversity was quantified by Renyi entropy over a range of alpha values, with sample size equalised by taking the median of 200 repeated subsamples. The distance between each pair of repertoires was calculated as one minus the Chao-modified Jaccard index, which corrects for under-sampling, and this distance was used for clustering. Frequency-weighted overlap with synovial clonotypes was calculated across 200 sample sizes, using 200 draws without replacement for each, and the value reported was the one at the size of the smaller sample. The source is immuneACCESS, and TCRdb retained only in-frame sequences with V and J called. Part of the clones is not carried over; for the studies checked, unresolved V genes explain less than half of this, and the remainder is unexplained. V, J and clone size were drawn from that table, and D and trimming were deduced from the DNA. In all, the sample holds 11,000 to 15,000 clones, and around 80% of those were seen once. Clones ranked in the top ten supply more than 3.5% of the sample.

The sequenced samples came from patients who had active juvenile idiopathic arthritis. Right after thawing, the cells went straight into sorting, and Live/Dead Fixable Near-IR Stain was used to exclude dead cells. With regard to this clone: There is no known antigen for this receptor. No per-base quality is available; no much larger clone lies one base away.

Study-level results and caveats: The difference between circulating pathogenic-like lymphocytes and bulk blood T cells was not detected by traditional Vbeta family usage analysis. Synovial and circulating pathogenic-like lymphocyte repertoires were less diverse than bulk blood CD4 repertoires, with some CPL samples as oligoclonal as synovium. Because CPL samples and bulk blood CD4 samples differed in T cell genome counts by at least an order of magnitude, sample-size effects were addressed. Because overlap with synovium was found to increase with sequencing depth, the full repertoire overlap was likely underestimated by the measured shared-clonotype fractions. Circulating pathogenic-like lymphocytes clustered together with synovial T cells and shared a substantially larger fraction of CDR3 sequences with synovium than bulk blood did.

The receptor was isolated from a human patient with juvenile idiopathic arthritis. Some clones in this sample may be carry-over from other donors' samples. Input material: CD4+ T cells from synovial fluid.

This receptor carries the CDR3 CASSSRDRGFDTEAFF. In nucleotides, the sequence is TGTGCCAGTAGTTCGCGGGACAGGGGATTTGACACTGAAGCTTTCTTT. The V gene is TRBV19 and the J gene is TRBJ1-1; 10 central nucleotides agree with TRBD1. Reading from cysteine to phenylalanine, the CDR3 counts 16 amino acids. Only CDR3 DNA remains: 48 bases, in frame from the first base. For this chain, trimming is 5 bases at the V end and 3 bases at the J end, and the number of junction bases without a gene match is 9. CDR1 LNHDA and CDR2 SQIVND were looked up in the germline V gene (reference sequence).